The 30 T cell receptor beta chains below all came from one sample that was sequenced in a study of blood T cell repertoires in COVID-19. The table came from immunoSEQ multiplex PCR; TCRdb's copy has only in-frame clones and leaves some out. The data hold tens of thousands of clones, with 88% observed a single time. The specimen sequenced was peripheral blood. The receptors were gathered from a human donor in a cohort sampled during active COVID-19.

The rearrangement joins TRBV6-2 or TRBV6-3 to TRBJ2-4, with 12 bases matching TRBD2. This CDR3 comprises 17 residues. CDR1 is MNHEY and CDR2 is SVGEGT in the germline V gene. With 4 bases clipped from V and 4 bases from J, the junction kept 8 bases outside the gene matches. CDR3 coding DNA: TGTGCCAGCAGTTTGCAACGACTAGCGGGAGTTAAAAACATTCAGTACTTC. It specifies CASSLQRLAGVKNIQYF.

This rearrangement joins TRBV6-5 to TRBJ1-3; D possibly corresponds to TRBD1 (6 bases). V lost 6 bases and J lost 0, with 9 bases in between. This CDR3 spans 14 amino acids. Germline CDR1 and CDR2: MNHEY and SVGAGI. The DNA for the CDR3 is TGTGCCAGCAGGACAGGCCGCTCTGGAAACACCATATATTTT. This sequence encodes CASRTGRSGNTIYF.

The chain combines TRBV7-3 with TRBJ1-1; D is unresolved. CDR3 length: 14 amino acids. Germline CDR1 and CDR2: SGHTA and FQGTGA. Trimming pared 1 base from V and 4 bases from J, leaving 10 bases between. In nucleotides, the CDR3 is TGTGCCAGCAGCTTAATTGACGGGAGCACTGAAGCTTTCTTT. The encoded protein is CASSLIDGSTEAFF.

The chain is built from TRBV23-1 and TRBJ1-2; 9 bases map to TRBD1. TRBV23-1 is marked as an open reading frame, function uncertain. CDR3 size: 20 residues. V trimming: 2 bases; J trimming: 7 bases; junction bases outside the gene matches: 23. The CDR3 protein is CASSQQGTGQGVGWSSGYTF. The DNA for the CDR3 is TGCGCCAGCAGTCAACAGGGAACGGGACAGGGCGTCGGTTGGTCCTCTGGCTACACCTTC.

In nucleotides, the CDR3 is TGTGCTAGTGGTACCCAAACACTAGGAACAGATACGCAGTATTTT. It codes for CASGTQTLGTDTQYF. The chain is built from TRBV12-5 and TRBJ2-3; tentatively, D is TRBD2 (5 bases). From germline, CDR1 is LGHNT and CDR2 FRNRAP. V lost 5 bases and J lost 3, with 15 bases in between. The CDR3 runs to 15 residues.

V usage is TRBV7-9 and J usage is TRBJ2-1; a possible D gene is TRBD2 (6 bases). Trimming removed 5 bases at V and 1 base at J, with 12 bases between. The CDR3 is 15 residues long. Germline CDR1 and CDR2: SEHNR and FQNEAQ (reference sequence). The CDR3 DNA reads as TGTGCCAGCAGCGCCGGGGGTACATCCTACAATGAGCAGTTCTTC. Its protein is CASSAGGTSYNEQFF.

The CDR3 protein is CASSRGRNEQYF. The CDR3 region has the DNA TGTGCCAGCAGCCGCGGTAGGAACGAGCAGTACTTC. The genes are TRBV5-4 and TRBJ2-7; D not certain. This CDR3 is 12 amino acids long. In germline, CDR1 is SGHNT, CDR2 YYREEE (reference sequence). V lost 4 bases and J 5 bases, leaving 10 bases between the germline ends.

This sequence joins TRBV30 and TRBJ2-2; D perhaps matches TRBD1 (5 bases). Germline CDR1 and CDR2: GTSNPN and SVGIG (reference sequence). The V end was cut by 4 bases, the J end by 7 bases, with 16 bases between. The CDR3 totals 14 residues. CDR3 loop: CAWKIGATGGELFF. Here the CDR3 DNA reads TGTGCCTGGAAAATAGGGGCAACGGGCGGGGAGCTGTTTTTT.

As for this clone: The junction and the germline gene differ at one end; a read error may be behind it. The V gene is TRBV30, the J gene TRBJ1-4; TRBD1 aligns across 12 bases. This CDR3 region has 13 residues. Looked up from germline, CDR1 is GTSNPN and CDR2 is SVGIG (reference sequence). The CDR3 reads CAGTGGWYEKLFF. The DNA for the CDR3 is TGCGCTGGGACAGGGGGCTGGTATGAAAAACTGTTTTTT.

The rearrangement joins TRBV7-6 to TRBJ2-7, with 12 bases that match TRBD1. Germline assignment: CDR1 SGHVS and CDR2 FNYEAQ. Trimming removed 5 bases from V and 5 bases from J; junction bases left unmatched: 13. The CDR3 is 17 residues long. The chain's CDR3 is CASSHNPPGQGAHEQYF. The CDR3 DNA reads TGTGCCAGCAGCCATAATCCCCCGGGACAGGGGGCCCACGAGCAGTACTTC. Complete variable domain (other parts from reference TRBV7-6 and TRBJ2-7): GAGVSQSPRYKVTKRGQDVALRCDPISGHVSLYWYRQALGQGPEFLTYFNYEAQQDKSGLPNDRFSAERPEGSISTLTIQRTEQRDSAMYRCASSHNPPGQGAHEQYFGPGTRLTVT.

The genes are TRBV10-3 and TRBJ1-1; D is ambiguous. The germline V and J ends were trimmed by 8 bases and 5 bases, with 12 bases remaining between them. Looked up from germline, CDR1 is ENHRY and CDR2 is SYGVKD. The CDR3 runs 12 residues. Here the CDR3 reads CAIGPLGTEAFF. The CDR3 DNA reads TGTGCCATCGGGCCTTTGGGTACTGAAGCTTTCTTT.

This clone was observed a few times. The chain is built from TRBV28 and TRBJ1-6; D unclear. This CDR3 has 15 residues. Germline lookup yields CDR1 MDHEN and CDR2 SYDVKM. Trimming shortened V by 5 bases and J by 6 bases, and 14 bases separated the two germline ends. This chain's CDR3 is CASSPTFSSNSPLHF. Written as DNA, the CDR3 is TGTGCCAGCAGTCCCACTTTTAGCTCTAATTCACCCCTCCACTTT.

This clone has only one observation. The chain couples TRBV4-3 to TRBJ2-3; D might be TRBD2 (6 bases). CDR3 size: 16 residues. Germline V gene lookup returns CDR1 LGHNA and CDR2 YSLEER. Trimming pared 4 bases from V and 3 bases from J, leaving 17 bases between. This CDR3 is CASSLEVGGTTDTQYF. CDR3 nucleotide sequence: TGCGCCAGCAGCCTCGAGGTGGGGGGAACAACAGATACGCAGTATTTT.

This chain links TRBV19 with TRBJ1-1, with a tentative D call TRBD1 (5 bases). The length of the CDR3 is 13 residues. The germline V gene has CDR1 LNHDA and CDR2 SQIVND (reference sequence). The V end was cut by 7 bases, the J end by 5 bases, with 14 bases between. The CDR3, as DNA: TGTGCCAGTAATGGGGGGTATTGGACTGAAGCTTTCTTT. Translated, it gives CASNGGYWTEAFF.

The chain has TRBV4-3 and TRBJ1-4; D is ambiguous. V was clipped by 0 bases and J by 0 bases, with 14 bases between them. Germline lookup yields CDR1 LGHNA and CDR2 YSLEER. The CDR3 extends over 18 amino acids. CDR3 sequence (DNA): TGCGCCAGCAGCCAAGAATTCCTAGGCCGAGCAACTAATGAAAAACTGTTTTTT. Translation: CASSQEFLGRATNEKLFF.

This chain uses TRBV30 with TRBJ1-1; 7 bases are a match to TRBD1. Germline CDR1 reads GTSNPN; CDR2 reads SVGIG (reference sequence). The CDR3 sequence is 13 residues long. V shed 4 bases and J 0 bases; nucleotides not matched to a gene: 2. The CDR3 region has the DNA TGTGCCTGGACGACAGGGTTGAACACTGAAGCTTTCTTT. Translation: CAWTTGLNTEAFF.

This sequence joins TRBV5-1 and TRBJ2-5; D unclear. V dropped 3 bases and J dropped 1 base, with 7 bases sitting between them. This CDR3 has 13 amino acids. The V gene's germline CDR1 is SGHRS and CDR2 YFSETQ. The CDR3 spells CASSSIPQETQYF. Written as DNA, the CDR3 is TGCGCCAGCAGCTCCATTCCCCAAGAGACCCAGTACTTC. The complete variable domain, with remaining parts taken from reference TRBV5-1 and TRBJ2-5, reads KAGVTQTPRYLIKTRGQQVTLSCSPISGHRSVSWYQQTPGQGLQFLFEYFSETQRNKGNFPGRFSGRQFSNSRSEMNVSTLELGDSALYLCASSSIPQETQYFGPGTRLLVL.

The gene calls are TRBV28 and TRBJ2-3; perhaps TRBD2 as D (7 bases). Germline V gene data show CDR1 as MDHEN and CDR2 as SYDVKM. Trimming left V 9 bases short and J 3 bases short, with 10 bases between. The length of the CDR3 is 12 residues. This CDR3 reads CASRGGTDTQYF. CDR3 DNA sequence: TGTGCCAGTAGGGGGGGTACAGATACGCAGTATTTT.

The chain uses TRBV28 and TRBJ2-1; TRBD1 agrees at 7 bases. Germline V gene sequence: CDR1 MDHEN, CDR2 SYDVKM. The J segment lost 0 bases and the V segment lost 5 bases, leaving 10 bases of the junction unmatched. The CDR3 is made up of 17 amino acids. CDR3 nucleotide sequence: TGTGCCAGCAGTCAAGCGACAGGGAAGAGCTCCTACAATGAGCAGTTCTTC. The encoded protein is CASSQATGKSSYNEQFF.

The V call is TRBV5-8, the J call TRBJ1-2; D is perhaps TRBD1 (6 bases). V dropped 5 bases and J dropped 2 bases, with 16 bases sitting between them. This CDR3 comprises 15 residues. Looked up from germline, CDR1 is SGHTS and CDR2 is YDEGEE. The CDR3 is CASRDPGHTNYGYTF. DNA of the CDR3: TGTGCCAGCAGGGACCCGGGACACACAAACTATGGCTACACCTTC.

The chain carries TRBV4-2 and TRBJ2-1; D not resolved. Germline CDR1 LGHNA, CDR2 YNFKEQ. The CDR3 length is 11 residues. Trimming removed 5 bases at V and 7 bases at J, with 6 bases between. CDR3 nucleotide sequence: TGTGCCAGCAGCGAGAGGAATGAGCAGTTCTTC. It codes for CASSERNEQFF.

The rearrangement joins TRBV27 to TRBJ2-7, with 10 bases identical to TRBD2. J was trimmed by 4 bases and V by 6 bases; bases with no gene match: 6. From germline, CDR1 is MNHEY and CDR2 SMNVEV (reference sequence). The CDR3 has 14 amino acids. The DNA of the CDR3 is TGTGCCAGCAGCCCTGCTAGCGGGGGATACGAGCAGTACTTC. This gives the protein CASSPASGGYEQYF.

The rearrangement joins TRBV9 to TRBJ2-1; TRBD2 agrees at 10 bases. CDR3 length: 15 residues. Per germline, CDR1 SGDLS and CDR2 YYNGEE. V dropped 3 bases and J dropped 4; count of bases not matched to a gene: 4. The CDR3 bases are TGTGCCAGCAGCGCAGCGGGGGGGGGTTACAATGAGCAGTTCTTC. Its protein product is CASSAAGGGYNEQFF.

The J gene is TRBJ1-4, the V gene TRBV12-3 or TRBV12-4; 8 positions agree with TRBD1. This CDR3 has 13 residues. With V trimmed by 5 bases and J by 8 bases, 4 bases remained unmatched. CDR3 in amino acids: CASSTGQEEKLFF. The CDR3 DNA reads as TGTGCCAGCAGTACGGGACAGGAAGAAAAACTGTTTTTT.

The V gene is TRBV28, the J gene TRBJ1-1; 7 bases are shared with TRBD1. This CDR3 spans 14 amino acids. With 6 bases clipped from V and 1 base from J, the junction kept 5 bases outside the gene matches. Germline CDR1 is MDHEN and CDR2 is SYDVKM. CDR3 coding DNA: TGTGCCAGCAGCCGACAGGGAACGAACACTGAAGCTTTCTTT. The encoded protein is CASSRQGTNTEAFF.

The chain employs TRBV6-5 and TRBJ2-7; possibly TRBD1 for D (6 bases). CDR1 is MNHEY, CDR2 SVGAGI, per germline. The germline V and J ends were trimmed by 5 bases and 0 bases, with 11 bases remaining between them. CDR3 size: 14 residues. The CDR3 bases are TGTGCCAGCAGTCCCCGGGACACCTCCTACGAGCAGTACTTC. Amino acids: CASSPRDTSYEQYF.

The chain combines TRBV7-9 with TRBJ2-2; weak D call: TRBD1 (5 bases). The CDR3 sequence is 13 residues long. Germline CDR1 reads SEHNR; CDR2 reads FQNEAQ (reference sequence). V was pared by 11 bases and J by 0 bases, with 10 bases between. The CDR3 sequence is CAADSTNTGELFF. The CDR3 region has the DNA TGTGCCGCCGACAGTACGAACACCGGGGAGCTGTTTTTT.

This clone was detected a few times. The CDR3, as DNA: TGTGCCAGTAGTATACGATCAGCGGGCGATGGCTACACCTTC. Translation gives CASSIRSAGDGYTF. This rearrangement joins TRBV19 to TRBJ1-2; D is unresolved. CDR3 length equals 14 residues. Trimming pared 2 bases from V and 6 bases from J, leaving 13 bases between. Germline V gives CDR1 LNHDA, CDR2 SQIVND (reference sequence).

The chain combines TRBV15 with TRBJ2-1; no firm D call. V was pared by 5 bases and J by 1 base, with 18 bases between. The CDR3 length is 17 residues. Germline V gene sequence: CDR1 LNHNV, CDR2 YYDKDF (reference sequence). The CDR3 nucleotides read TGTGCCACCAGCGCTGAGGCCCCTATAATGTCCTACAATGAGCAGTTCTTC. It encodes CATSAEAPIMSYNEQFF.

The chain carries TRBV12-3 or TRBV12-4 and TRBJ1-2; D is unclear. Trimming left V 6 bases short and J 5 bases short, with 13 bases between. The CDR3 consists of 13 residues. The CDR3 here is CASSAGLRYGYTF. The DNA of the CDR3 is TGTGCCAGCAGCGCCGGGTTACGGTATGGCTACACCTTC.